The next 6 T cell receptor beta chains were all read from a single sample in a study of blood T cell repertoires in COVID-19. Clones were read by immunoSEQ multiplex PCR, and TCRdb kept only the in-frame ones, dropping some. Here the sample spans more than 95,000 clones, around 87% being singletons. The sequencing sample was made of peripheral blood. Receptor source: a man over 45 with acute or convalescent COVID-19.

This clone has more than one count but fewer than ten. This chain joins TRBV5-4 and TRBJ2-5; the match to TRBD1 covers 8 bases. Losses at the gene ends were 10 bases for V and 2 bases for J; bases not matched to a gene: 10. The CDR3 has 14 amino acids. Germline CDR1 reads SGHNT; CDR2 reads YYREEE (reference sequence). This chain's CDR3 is CAGFSWDRQETQYF. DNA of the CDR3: TGTGCCGGATTCTCCTGGGACAGGCAAGAGACCCAGTACTTC.

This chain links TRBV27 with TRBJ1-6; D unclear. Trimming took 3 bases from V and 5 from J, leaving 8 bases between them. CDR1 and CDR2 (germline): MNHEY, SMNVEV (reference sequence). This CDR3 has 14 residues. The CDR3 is CASSFNGDNSPLHF. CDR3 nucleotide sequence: TGTGCCAGCAGTTTCAACGGGGATAATTCACCCCTCCACTTT.

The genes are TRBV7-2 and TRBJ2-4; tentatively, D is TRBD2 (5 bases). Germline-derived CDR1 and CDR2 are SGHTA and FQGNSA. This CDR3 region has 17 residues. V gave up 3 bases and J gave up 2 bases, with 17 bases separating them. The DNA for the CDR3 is TGTGCCAGCAGCTTGACCGTCGGGTCGGGGACCAAAAACATTCAGTACTTC. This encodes CASSLTVGSGTKNIQYF.

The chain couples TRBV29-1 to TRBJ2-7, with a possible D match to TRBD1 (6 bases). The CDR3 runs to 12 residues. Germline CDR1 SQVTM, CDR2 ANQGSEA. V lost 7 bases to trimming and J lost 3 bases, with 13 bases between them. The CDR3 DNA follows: TGCAGCGGCCGGGACAACTACTACGAGCAGTACTTC. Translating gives CSGRDNYYEQYF.

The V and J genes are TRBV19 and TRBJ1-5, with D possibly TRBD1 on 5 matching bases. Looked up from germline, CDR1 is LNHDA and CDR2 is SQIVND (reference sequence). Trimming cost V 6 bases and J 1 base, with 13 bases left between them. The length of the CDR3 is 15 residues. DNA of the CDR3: TGTGCCAGTAGGGTAGACAGCCTCAGCAATCAGCCCCAGCATTTT. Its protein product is CASRVDSLSNQPQHF.

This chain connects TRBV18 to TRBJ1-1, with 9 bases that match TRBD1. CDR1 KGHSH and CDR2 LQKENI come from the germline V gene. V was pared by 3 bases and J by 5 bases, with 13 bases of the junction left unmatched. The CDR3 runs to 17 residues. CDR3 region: CASSPPTSHRGRTEAFF. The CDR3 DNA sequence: TGTGCCAGCTCACCCCCTACGTCCCACAGGGGGCGGACTGAAGCTTTCTTT.